The 23 T cell receptor beta chains below were found in one sample sequenced in a study of cytomegalovirus exposure and HLA in healthy donors. Primers: 60 Vbeta forward and 13 Jbeta reverse. The table came from immunoSEQ multiplex PCR; TCRdb's copy has only in-frame clones and leaves some out. This sample has 100,000 to 150,000 clones, with roughly 79% found just once. Sequences were obtained from PBMCs. These TCRs come from a woman aged 50 to 60 in good health and CMV-seronegative.

The chain combines TRBV6-6 with TRBJ2-1; 12 bases align to TRBD2. This CDR3 comprises 15 residues. The V and J ends lost 7 bases and 10 bases, in that order; junction bases with no gene match: 11. Germline CDR1 is MNHNY and CDR2 is SVGAGI (reference sequence). The CDR3 nucleotides are TGTGCCAGCACCGGGCCCTCGGGACTAGCGGGCGAGCAGTTCTTC. It specifies CASTGPSGLAGEQFF.

The genes are TRBV23-1 and TRBJ2-3, with a possible D match to TRBD2 (6 bases). TRBV23-1 is an open reading frame whose function is uncertain. With 7 bases removed from V and 4 bases from J, the gap between germline ends came to 24 bases. CDR3 length equals 17 residues. The CDR3 nucleotides are TGCGCCAGCACCCAACGGATCGACCCAGGCGGGGCAGATACGCAGTATTTT. It codes for CASTQRIDPGGADTQYF.

V and J are TRBV6-4 and TRBJ2-3; 10 nucleotides line up with TRBD2. The germline V gene encodes CDR1 MRHNA and CDR2 SNTAGT. The ends lost 4 bases at V and 5 bases at J; junction bases unmatched: 9. This CDR3 contains 16 residues. CDR3 amino acids: CASSVQAGGPIDTQYF. CDR3 DNA: TGTGCCAGCAGTGTTCAAGCGGGAGGGCCTATAGATACGCAGTATTTT.

This clone has more than one count but fewer than ten. The V call is TRBV19, the J call TRBJ1-1; TRBD1 matches 8 bases. Germline V gene lookup returns CDR1 LNHDA and CDR2 SQIVND (reference sequence). J was trimmed by 2 bases and V by 10 bases; bases with no gene match: 9. The CDR3 is 14 amino acids. Here the CDR3 reads CATTGGSGNTEAFF. DNA for the CDR3: TGTGCCACCACAGGGGGGTCGGGAAACACTGAAGCTTTCTTT.

V usage is TRBV28 and J usage is TRBJ2-7; weak D call: TRBD2 (6 bases). The CDR3 is made up of 16 amino acids. The V end lost 2 bases, the J end lost 0 bases, and 14 bases lay between the germline ends. Looked up from germline, CDR1 is MDHEN and CDR2 is SYDVKM. The chain's CDR3 is CASSLMSAGFSYEQYF. The CDR3 region has the DNA TGTGCCAGCAGTTTAATGTCAGCGGGTTTCTCCTACGAGCAGTACTTC. The full variable domain, rest sourced from reference TRBV28 and TRBJ2-7, is DVKVTQSSRYLVKRTGEKVFLECVQDMDHENMFWYRQDPGLGLRLIYFSYDVKMKEKGDIPEGYSVSREKKERFSLILESASTNQTSMYLCASSLMSAGFSYEQYFGPGTRLTVT.

Written as DNA, the CDR3 is TGTGCCAGTAGTATACAAACAGTGAACACCGGGGAGCTGTTTTTT. This codes for CASSIQTVNTGELFF. The chain employs TRBV19 and TRBJ2-2; D unresolved. The CDR3 is 15 amino acids. V was pared by 2 bases and J by 1 base, with 8 bases between. Germline CDR1 is LNHDA and CDR2 is SQIVND (reference sequence).

The chain couples TRBV9 to TRBJ2-3; 9 positions match TRBD2. The CDR3 has 15 residues. CDR1 is SGDLS and CDR2 is YYNGEE in the germline V gene. V shed 3 bases and J 2 bases; nucleotides not matched to a gene: 4. The CDR3 region is CASSAASGNTDTQYF. DNA of the CDR3: TGTGCCAGCAGCGCCGCTAGCGGGAACACAGATACGCAGTATTTT.

The chain uses TRBV4-2 and TRBJ2-3; 7 positions agree with TRBD2. The junction had 9 bases not matched to a gene; V was cut back by 0 bases and J by 6 bases. This CDR3 spans 16 amino acids. Germline V lookup: CDR1 LGHNA, CDR2 YNFKEQ. CDR3 residues: CASSQEGSGVRDTQYF. The CDR3 coding sequence is TGTGCCAGCAGCCAAGAGGGGAGCGGGGTCCGGGATACGCAGTATTTT.

This rearrangement joins TRBV7-8 to TRBJ1-5; no definite D call. With 1 base removed from V and 3 bases from J, the gap between germline ends came to 7 bases. CDR1 and CDR2 from the germline V gene are SGHVS and FQNEAQ. The CDR3 is made up of 14 amino acids. Written as DNA, the CDR3 is TGTGCCAGCAGCTTAGTGGGCTTCAATCAGCCCCAGCATTTT. Translation gives CASSLVGFNQPQHF.

This clone was picked up one time. The rearrangement links TRBV9 to TRBJ2-7; 7 positions agree with TRBD1. With V trimmed by 4 bases and J by 3 bases, 4 bases remained unmatched. Germline CDR1 is SGDLS and CDR2 is YYNGEE. This CDR3 is 13 amino acids long. The CDR3 nucleotides are TGTGCCAGCAGCCCGGGACAGCACTACGAGCAGTACTTC. It yields the protein CASSPGQHYEQYF.

V and J are TRBV28 and TRBJ2-5; 7 nucleotides align to TRBD1. Looked up from germline, CDR1 is MDHEN and CDR2 is SYDVKM. The CDR3 is made up of 14 amino acids. The V segment lost 4 bases and the J segment 2 bases; nucleotides outside the gene matches: 4. The CDR3 region has the DNA TGTGCCAGCAGTTCACAGGGGACACAAGAGACCCAGTACTTC. Its protein product is CASSSQGTQETQYF.

V and J are TRBV30 and TRBJ2-6, with a tentative D call TRBD2 (5 bases). Germline lookup yields CDR1 GTSNPN and CDR2 SVGIG (reference sequence). The CDR3 has 13 amino acids. In nucleotides, the CDR3 is TGTGCGAGGGCACTATCTGGGGCCAACGTCCTGACTTTC. Translation: CARALSGANVLTF.

This clone was detected a few times. The rearrangement uses TRBV5-4 and TRBJ2-1, with 10 nucleotides matching TRBD1. Losses at the gene ends were 2 bases for V and 8 bases for J; bases not matched to a gene: 13. This CDR3 has 17 residues. The germline gives CDR1 SGHNT, CDR2 YYREEE (reference sequence). This CDR3 reads CASSFDRGRGSIDEQFF. The CDR3 DNA reads TGTGCCAGCAGCTTCGACAGGGGGCGCGGTTCTATCGATGAGCAGTTCTTC.

The chain combines TRBV27 with TRBJ1-1; no definite D call. Germline V lookup: CDR1 MNHEY, CDR2 SMNVEV (reference sequence). CDR3 length: 15 residues. Trimming pared 3 bases from V and 0 bases from J, leaving 11 bases between. The CDR3 here is CASSFAVSLNTEAFF. CDR3 nucleotide sequence: TGTGCCAGCAGTTTCGCAGTTAGCCTGAACACTGAAGCTTTCTTT.

The gene calls are TRBV19 and TRBJ2-5, with a weak D call TRBD2 (6 bases). Germline V gene lookup returns CDR1 LNHDA and CDR2 SQIVND (reference sequence). Trimming took 7 bases from V and 5 from J, leaving 20 bases between them. The CDR3 covers 15 residues. CDR3 sequence reads: CASNPGGSAWETQYF. CDR3 DNA sequence: TGTGCCAGTAATCCTGGGGGGAGCGCCTGGGAGACCCAGTACTTC.

The V gene is TRBV7-3, the J gene TRBJ2-1; 7 bases align to TRBD1. Germline CDR1 and CDR2: SGHTA and FQGTGA. The length of the CDR3 is 13 residues. With V trimmed by 5 bases and J by 8 bases, 6 bases remained unmatched. In nucleotides, the CDR3 is TGTGCCAGCAGCCCAACAGGGGTCGATGAGCAGTTCTTC. This translates into CASSPTGVDEQFF.

The J gene is TRBJ1-2, the V gene TRBV5-4; 7 bases line up with TRBD1. J gave up 2 bases and V 3 bases, and 4 bases lay outside the gene matches. CDR1 and CDR2 (germline): SGHNT, YYREEE (reference sequence). This CDR3 comprises 14 residues. CDR3 region: CASSYTGQNYGYTF. Written as DNA, the CDR3 is TGTGCCAGCAGCTACACGGGACAGAACTATGGCTACACCTTC.

The rearrangement uses TRBV30 and TRBJ1-1; D might be TRBD1 (5 bases). Deletions cut 5 bases from V and 4 bases from J, with 14 bases between. There are 13 residues in the CDR3. Germline lookup yields CDR1 GTSNPN and CDR2 SVGIG (reference sequence). CDR3 DNA: TGTGCCTGGTCACAGGTTTCGGGCACTGAAGCTTTCTTT. Its translation: CAWSQVSGTEAFF.

The chain has TRBV27 and TRBJ2-1; 11 bases align to TRBD2. The CDR3 totals 15 residues. Germline CDR1 MNHEY, CDR2 SMNVEV (reference sequence). The junction had 2 bases not matched to a gene; V was cut back by 4 bases and J by 3 bases. The CDR3 loop reads CASSSLAGGYNEQFF. The CDR3 nucleotides are TGTGCCAGCAGTTCCCTAGCGGGAGGCTACAATGAGCAGTTCTTC.

CDR3 region: CSVDHRGGTEAFF. The CDR3, as DNA: TGCAGCGTTGATCATAGGGGAGGAACTGAAGCTTTCTTT. The chain couples TRBV29-1 to TRBJ1-1; TRBD1 might be the D (5 bases). V gave up 3 bases and J gave up 5 bases, with 13 bases separating them. Germline V gives CDR1 SQVTM, CDR2 ANQGSEA. The CDR3 runs to 13 residues.

The chain combines TRBV5-1 with TRBJ2-7; D may be TRBD2 (6 bases). CDR3 length equals 15 residues. Germline V gene lookup returns CDR1 SGHRS and CDR2 YFSETQ. The V end lost 0 bases, the J end lost 2 bases, and 12 bases lay between the germline ends. CDR3 in DNA: TGCGCCAGCAGCTTGGGTGTTAGCGGTCCCTACGAGCAGTACTTC. This sequence encodes CASSLGVSGPYEQYF. Complete variable domain (other parts from reference TRBV5-1 and TRBJ2-7): KAGVTQTPRYLIKTRGQQVTLSCSPISGHRSVSWYQQTPGQGLQFLFEYFSETQRNKGNFPGRFSGRQFSNSRSEMNVSTLELGDSALYLCASSLGVSGPYEQYFGPGTRLTVT.

The chain is built from TRBV5-1 and TRBJ2-1; TRBD1 matches at 9 bases. After removal of 4 bases from V and 4 bases from J, the junction contained 3 bases not matched to a gene. The CDR3 has 14 residues. The germline gives CDR1 SGHRS, CDR2 YFSETQ. In DNA, the CDR3 is TGCGCCAGCAGCCGGACAGGGGATTACAATGAGCAGTTCTTC. Encoded protein: CASSRTGDYNEQFF.

V gene TRBV6-6 combines with J gene TRBJ2-5; 9 bases align to TRBD2. CDR3 length equals 15 residues. Trimming took 0 bases from V and 5 from J; bases not matched to a gene: 4. Germline CDR1 MNHNY, CDR2 SVGAGI (reference sequence). The CDR3 bases are TGTGCCAGCAGTTACTCGTCTAGCGGGGTGGAGACCCAGTACTTC. Amino acid sequence: CASSYSSSGVETQYF.